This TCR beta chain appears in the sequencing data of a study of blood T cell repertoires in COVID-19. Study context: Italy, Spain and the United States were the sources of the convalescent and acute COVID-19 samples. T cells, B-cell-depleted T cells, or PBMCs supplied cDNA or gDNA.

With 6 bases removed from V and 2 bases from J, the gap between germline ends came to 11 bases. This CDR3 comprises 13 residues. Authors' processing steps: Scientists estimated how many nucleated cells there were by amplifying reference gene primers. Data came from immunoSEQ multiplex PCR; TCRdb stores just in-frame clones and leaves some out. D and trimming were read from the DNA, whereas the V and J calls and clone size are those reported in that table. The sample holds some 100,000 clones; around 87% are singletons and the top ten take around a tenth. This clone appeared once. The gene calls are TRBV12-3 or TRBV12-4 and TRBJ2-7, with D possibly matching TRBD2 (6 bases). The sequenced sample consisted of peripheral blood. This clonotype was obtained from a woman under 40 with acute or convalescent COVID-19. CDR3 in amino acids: CASREREAYEQYF. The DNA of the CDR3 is TGTGCCAGCAGGGAGAGGGAGGCCTACGAGCAGTACTTC.